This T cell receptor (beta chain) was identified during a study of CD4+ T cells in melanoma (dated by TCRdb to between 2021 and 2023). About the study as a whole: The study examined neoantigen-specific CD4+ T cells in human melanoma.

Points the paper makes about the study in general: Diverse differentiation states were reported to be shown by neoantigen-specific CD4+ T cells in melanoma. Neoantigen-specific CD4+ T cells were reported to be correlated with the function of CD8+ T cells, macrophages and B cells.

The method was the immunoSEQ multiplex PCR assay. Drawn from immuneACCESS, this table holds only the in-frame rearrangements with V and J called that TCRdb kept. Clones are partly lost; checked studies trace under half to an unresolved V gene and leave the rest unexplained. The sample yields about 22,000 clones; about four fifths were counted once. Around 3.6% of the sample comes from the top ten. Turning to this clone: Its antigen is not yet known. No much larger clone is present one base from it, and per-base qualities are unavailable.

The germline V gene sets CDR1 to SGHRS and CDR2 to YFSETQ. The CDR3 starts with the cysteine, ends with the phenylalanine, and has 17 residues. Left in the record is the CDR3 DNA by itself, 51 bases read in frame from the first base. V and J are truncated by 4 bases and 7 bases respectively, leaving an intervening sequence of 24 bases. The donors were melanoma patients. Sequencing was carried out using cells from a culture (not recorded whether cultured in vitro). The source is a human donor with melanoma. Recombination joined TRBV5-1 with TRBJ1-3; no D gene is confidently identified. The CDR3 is CASSPQVGVLIANTIYF. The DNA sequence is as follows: TGCGCCAGCAGCCCCCAGGTTGGAGTACTGATAGCGAACACCATATATTTT.